This TCR beta chain was documented in a study of shared clonotypes between healthy human individuals. TCRdb's copy holds only in-frame clones and misses some; the assay was immunoSEQ multiplex PCR. The sample shows some 2.3 million clones, 90% to 95% of them seen only once. This CDR3 region has 15 residues. After removal of 4 bases from V and 8 bases from J, the junction contained 10 bases not matched to a gene. Per the germline V gene, CDR1 is SGHRS and CDR2 is YFSETQ. Memory CD4+ cells were the fraction left after CD45RA+ naive selection. The receptor comes from a man between 18 and 35 years old in good health. Some clones in this sample may be carry-over from other donors' samples. Sequencing input: naive CD4+ T cells from PBMCs. Subset defined: CD45RA+ positively selected. The chain links TRBV5-1 to TRBJ2-1; 9 bases agree with TRBD2. The CDR3 is CASSPTSGVTYEQFF. In DNA, the CDR3 is TGCGCCAGCAGCCCGACTAGCGGAGTAACATATGAGCAGTTCTTC. Filled out from reference TRBV5-1 and TRBJ2-1, the complete variable domain reads KAGVTQTPRYLIKTRGQQVTLSCSPISGHRSVSWYQQTPGQGLQFLFEYFSETQRNKGNFPGRFSGRQFSNSRSEMNVSTLELGDSALYLCASSPTSGVTYEQFFGPGTRLTVL.